The subject of this entry is one T cell receptor (beta chain). This specimen includes other DNA sequences encoding the same CDR3. Germline V lookup: CDR1 LNHDA, CDR2 SQIVND (reference sequence). The CDR3 is made up of 13 amino acids. The ends lost 4 bases at V and 7 bases at J; junction bases unmatched: 3. As processed by the authors: Reference gene primer amplification yielded estimated nucleated cell counts. Repertoires were generated with immunoSEQ multiplex PCR, while TCRdb's copy carries only in-frame clones and drops some. V and J calls plus clone size are reproduced from that table; the DNA served to infer D and trimming. This table holds approximately 12,000 clones, approximately 91% found once. The data originate from a study of blood T cell repertoires in COVID-19. Study summary: Sites across the United States, Italy and Spain contributed samples from acute and convalescent COVID-19. PBMCs, B-cell-depleted T cells, or T cells were the source of the cDNA or gDNA that made up the material.

The TCR comes from a woman in her seventies with active COVID-19. What was sequenced was peripheral blood. The chain carries TRBV19 and TRBJ1-2; 10 nucleotides match TRBD1. The DNA of the CDR3 is TGTGCCAGTAGTACGACAGGGGGCGTTGGCTACACCTTC. Translating gives CASSTTGGVGYTF. The variable domain in full, with the rest retrieved from reference TRBV19 and TRBJ1-2, is DGGITQSPKYLFRKEGQNVTLSCEQNLNHDAMYWYRQDPGQGLRLIYYSQIVNDFQKGDIAEGYSVSREKKESFPLTVTSAQKNPTAFYLCASSTTGGVGYTFGSGTRLTVV.